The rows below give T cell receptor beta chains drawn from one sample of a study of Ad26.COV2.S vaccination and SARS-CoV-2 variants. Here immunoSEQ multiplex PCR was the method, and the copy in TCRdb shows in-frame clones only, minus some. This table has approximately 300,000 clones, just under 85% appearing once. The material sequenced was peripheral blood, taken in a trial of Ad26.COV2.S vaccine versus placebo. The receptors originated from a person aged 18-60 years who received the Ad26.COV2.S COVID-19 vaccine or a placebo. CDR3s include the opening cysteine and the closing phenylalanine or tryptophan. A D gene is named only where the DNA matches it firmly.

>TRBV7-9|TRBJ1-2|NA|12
CASSLGGNGYTF
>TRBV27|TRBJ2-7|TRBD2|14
CASSLTSGSYEQYF
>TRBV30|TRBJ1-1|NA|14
CAWINRVRGTEAFF
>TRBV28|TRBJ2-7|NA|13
CASSLTEPDEQYF
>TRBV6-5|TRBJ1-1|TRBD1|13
CASSRRTGTEAFF
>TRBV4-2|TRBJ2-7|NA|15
CASSPDGGGGYEQYF
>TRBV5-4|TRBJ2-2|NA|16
CASSPGLAMIGGELFF
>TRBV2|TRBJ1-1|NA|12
CASTPPGMTAFF
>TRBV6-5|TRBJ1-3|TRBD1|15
CASSYDRAYGNTIYF
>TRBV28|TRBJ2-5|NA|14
CASTTMDWRETQYF
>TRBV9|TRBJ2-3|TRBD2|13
CASSAGTTDTQYF
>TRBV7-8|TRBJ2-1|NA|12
CASSWGYNEQFF
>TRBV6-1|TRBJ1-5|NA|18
CASSEARTALGRNQPQHF
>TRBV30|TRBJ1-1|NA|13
CAWSAQGNTEAFF
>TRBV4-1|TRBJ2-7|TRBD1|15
CASSPRQGGIYEQYF
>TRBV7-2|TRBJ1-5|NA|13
CASSLVGWQPQHF